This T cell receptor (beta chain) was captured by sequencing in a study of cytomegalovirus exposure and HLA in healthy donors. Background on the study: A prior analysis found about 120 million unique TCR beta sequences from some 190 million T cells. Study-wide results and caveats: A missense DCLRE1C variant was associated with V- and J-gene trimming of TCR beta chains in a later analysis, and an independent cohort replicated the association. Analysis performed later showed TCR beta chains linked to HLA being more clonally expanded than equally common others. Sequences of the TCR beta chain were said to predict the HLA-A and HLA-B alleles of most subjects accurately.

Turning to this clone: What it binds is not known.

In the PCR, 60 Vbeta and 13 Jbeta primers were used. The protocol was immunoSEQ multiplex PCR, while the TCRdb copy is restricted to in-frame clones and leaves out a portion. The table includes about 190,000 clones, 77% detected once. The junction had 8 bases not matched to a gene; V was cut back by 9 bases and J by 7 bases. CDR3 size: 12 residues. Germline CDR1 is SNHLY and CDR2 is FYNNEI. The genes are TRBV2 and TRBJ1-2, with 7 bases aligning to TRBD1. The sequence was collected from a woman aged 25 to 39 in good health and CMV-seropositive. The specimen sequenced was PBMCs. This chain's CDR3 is CASETGSGGYTF. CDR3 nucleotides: TGTGCCAGTGAGACAGGGAGCGGTGGCTACACCTTC.